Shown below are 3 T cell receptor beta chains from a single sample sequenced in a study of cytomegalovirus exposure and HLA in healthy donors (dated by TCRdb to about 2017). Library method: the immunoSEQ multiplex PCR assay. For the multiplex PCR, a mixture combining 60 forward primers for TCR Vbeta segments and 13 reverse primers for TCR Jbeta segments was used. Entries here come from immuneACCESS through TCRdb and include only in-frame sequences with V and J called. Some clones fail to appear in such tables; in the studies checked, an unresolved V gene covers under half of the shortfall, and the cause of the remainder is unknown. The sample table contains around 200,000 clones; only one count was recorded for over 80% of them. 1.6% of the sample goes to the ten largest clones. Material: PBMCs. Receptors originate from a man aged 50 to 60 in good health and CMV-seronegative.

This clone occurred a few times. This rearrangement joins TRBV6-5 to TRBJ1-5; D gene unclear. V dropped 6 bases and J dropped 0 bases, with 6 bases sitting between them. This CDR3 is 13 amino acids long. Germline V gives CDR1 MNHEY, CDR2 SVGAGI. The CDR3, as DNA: TGTGCCAGCAGCCGGTATAGCAATCAGCCCCAGCATTTT. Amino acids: CASSRYSNQPQHF.

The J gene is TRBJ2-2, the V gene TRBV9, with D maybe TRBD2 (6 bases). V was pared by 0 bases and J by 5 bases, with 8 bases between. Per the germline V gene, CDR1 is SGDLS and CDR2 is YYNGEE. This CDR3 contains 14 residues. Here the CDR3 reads CASSVGRETGELFF. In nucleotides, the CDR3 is TGTGCCAGCAGCGTAGGTCGGGAGACCGGGGAGCTGTTTTTT.

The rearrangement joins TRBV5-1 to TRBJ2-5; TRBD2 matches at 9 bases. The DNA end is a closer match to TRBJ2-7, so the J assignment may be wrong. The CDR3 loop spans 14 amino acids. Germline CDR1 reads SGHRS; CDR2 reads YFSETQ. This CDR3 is CASAGGTSLYEQYF. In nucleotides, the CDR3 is TGCGCCAGCGCGGGGGGGACTTCGCTCTACGAGCAGTACTTC.